This T cell receptor beta chain was sequenced in a study of neurological immune-mediated disorders. It was by 5'RACE with 10-nucleotide random UMIs that the cDNA was made. TCRdb recomputed calls from the 5' RACE reads with MiXCR, one row per CDR3 protein. The sample carries around 37,000 distinct CDR3 sequences, under 4% recorded once. Trimming took 3 bases from V and 8 from J, leaving 22 bases between them. Germline CDR1 DFQATT, CDR2 SNEGSKA (reference sequence). CDR3 size: 15 residues. Time point noted: longitudinal time-point 1 (baseline). This clonotype was detected ten times or more. Its specificity is not known. Whole-study findings and limits: The repertoires of 18 of 34 multiple sclerosis patients were placed by phylogenetic grouping in a single related-CDR3 cluster, which may be a signature.

Sequences were obtained from PBMCs. The sequence derives from a woman in her fifties or sixties with multiple sclerosis. The V and J genes are TRBV20-1 and TRBJ1-2; no firm D call. The CDR3, as DNA: TGCAGTGCTAGGCCCCAAGAGGGCAGCCTGCGGGGCTACACCTTC. It yields the protein CSARPQEGSLRGYTF.